This entry lists 11 T cell receptor beta chains sequenced from one sample in a study of shared clonotypes between healthy human individuals. Sequenced by immunoSEQ multiplex PCR; TCRdb stores in-frame clones only, minus some. Among 2 million to 2.5 million clones listed, approximately 94% were seen once. The source material was naive CD4+ T cells sorted from blood. Subset reported: CD45RA+ positively selected. The source of these receptors is a man aged 18 to 29 in good health.

V is TRBV5-1 and J is TRBJ2-7; 9 bases line up with TRBD2. Per germline, CDR1 SGHRS and CDR2 YFSETQ. V shed 0 bases, J shed 3 bases, and the junction held 4 bases outside the gene matches. CDR3 size: 15 residues. CDR3 sequence reads: CASSLGSGSYYEQYF. Written as DNA, the CDR3 is TGCGCCAGCAGCTTGGGTAGCGGGAGTTACTACGAGCAGTACTTC. Combining the CDR3 with reference TRBV5-1 and TRBJ2-7 gives the whole variable domain KAGVTQTPRYLIKTRGQQVTLSCSPISGHRSVSWYQQTPGQGLQFLFEYFSETQRNKGNFPGRFSGRQFSNSRSEMNVSTLELGDSALYLCASSLGSGSYYEQYFGPGTRLTVT.

With respect to this clone: The same CDR3 also results from other DNA sequences found in this sample. This chain joins TRBV5-1 and TRBJ1-1, with 8 bases that match TRBD1. The CDR3 has 12 residues. CDR1 is SGHRS and CDR2 is YFSETQ in the germline V gene. Trimming cost V 2 bases and J 7 bases; bases outside gene matches: 1. CDR3 in amino acids: CASSLDRGEAFF. The CDR3 bases are TGCGCCAGCAGCTTAGACAGGGGTGAAGCTTTCTTT.

The chain joins TRBV18 to TRBJ1-5; 7 bases line up with TRBD1. The trim removed 4 bases at V and 4 bases at J, leaving 16 bases unmatched. Germline CDR1 reads KGHSH; CDR2 reads LQKENI. The CDR3 has 18 residues. For the CDR3, the DNA is TGTGCCAGCTCACTCCTAGGCTTCGCTCCAGGGGGGAATCAGCCCCAGCATTTT. The encoded protein is CASSLLGFAPGGNQPQHF. The full variable domain, rest sourced from reference TRBV18 and TRBJ1-5, is NAGVMQNPRHLVRRRGQEARLRCSPMKGHSHVYWYRQLPEEGLKFMVYLQKENIIDESGMPKERFSAEFPKEGPSILRIQQVVRGDSAAYFCASSLLGFAPGGNQPQHFGDGTRLSIL.

Remarks on this clone: This sample also contains other DNA sequences that code for the same CDR3. The rearrangement joins TRBV6-6 to TRBJ2-7, with no clear D. The CDR3 spans 12 residues. Per the germline V gene, CDR1 is MNHNY and CDR2 is SVGAGI (reference sequence). The V end was cut by 6 bases, the J end by 0 bases, with 6 bases between. The CDR3 DNA sequence: TGTGCCAGCAGCCTTAGCTCCTACGAGCAGTACTTC. Its translation is CASSLSSYEQYF.

The chain joins TRBV30 to TRBJ1-5, with a weak D call TRBD1 (6 bases). CDR1 is GTSNPN, CDR2 SVGIG, per germline (reference sequence). The CDR3 is made up of 16 amino acids. The V and J ends lost 0 bases and 5 bases respectively, with 17 bases between them. The CDR3 spells CAWSVRRGRGDQPQHF. In nucleotides, the CDR3 is TGTGCCTGGAGTGTTCGCAGGGGTCGGGGTGATCAGCCCCAGCATTTT.

The chain is built from TRBV21-1 and TRBJ2-7; the tabulated D call, TRBD2, remains unverified against the DNA. TRBV21-1 is termed a pseudogene. There are 16 residues in the CDR3. The CDR3 here is CASSKVRRHLTYEQYF. CDR3 in DNA: TGTGCCAGCAGCAAAGTGAGGCGGCACCTTACCTACGAGCAGTACTTC.

This chain joins TRBV30 and TRBJ1-1; D ambiguous. The CDR3 extends over 15 amino acids. In germline, CDR1 is GTSNPN, CDR2 SVGIG (reference sequence). V lost 2 bases to trimming and J lost 3 bases, with 16 bases between them. CDR3 amino acids: CAWSPMTQIYTEAFF. The CDR3 DNA follows: TGTGCCTGGAGTCCAATGACACAAATATACACTGAAGCTTTCTTT.

The rearrangement links TRBV6-5 to TRBJ2-3; no clear D. V was shortened by 5 bases and J by 9 bases, with 21 bases between the two germline ends. Germline assignment: CDR1 MNHEY and CDR2 SVGAGI. The CDR3 contains 15 residues. The CDR3 spells CASSPLGPAATTQYF. The CDR3 nucleotides read TGTGCCAGCAGTCCCCTCGGGCCCGCCGCTACAACGCAGTATTTT.

The chain joins TRBV11-2 to TRBJ1-6; D uncertain. The CDR3 has 14 amino acids. V lost 5 bases to trimming and J lost 11 bases, with 16 bases between them. In germline, CDR1 is SGHAT, CDR2 FQNNGV. CDR3 sequence (DNA): TGTGCCAGCAGCCACCCGGGCGAGTGGACACCCCTCCACTTT. It encodes CASSHPGEWTPLHF.

The chain uses TRBV27 and TRBJ2-3; no clear D. Germline V gives CDR1 MNHEY, CDR2 SMNVEV (reference sequence). Trimming cost V 5 bases and J 0 bases, with 9 bases left between them. CDR3 length: 14 amino acids. In DNA form, the CDR3 reads TGTGCCAGCAGTCCACAGATTAGCACAGATACGCAGTATTTT. Protein product: CASSPQISTDTQYF.

This clone came up a few times. This chain joins TRBV5-1 and TRBJ2-7; weak D call: TRBD1 (6 bases). V dropped 5 bases and J dropped 3 bases, with 18 bases sitting between them. Germline V gives CDR1 SGHRS, CDR2 YFSETQ. CDR3 size: 15 residues. CDR3 coding DNA: TGCGCCAGCAGACCCCGGGACACTCCAATCTACGAGCAGTACTTC. Encoded protein: CASRPRDTPIYEQYF.